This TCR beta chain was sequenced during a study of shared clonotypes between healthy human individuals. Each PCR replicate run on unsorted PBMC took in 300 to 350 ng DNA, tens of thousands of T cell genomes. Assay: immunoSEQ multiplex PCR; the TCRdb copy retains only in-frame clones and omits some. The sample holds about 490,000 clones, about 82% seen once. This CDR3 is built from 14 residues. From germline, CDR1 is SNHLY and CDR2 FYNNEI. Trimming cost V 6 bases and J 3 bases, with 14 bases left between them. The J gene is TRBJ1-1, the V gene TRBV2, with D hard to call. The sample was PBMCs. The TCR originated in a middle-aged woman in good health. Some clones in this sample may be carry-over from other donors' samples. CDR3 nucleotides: TGTGCCAGCAGCGTCAGGAGGAGTGACACTGAAGCTTTCTTT. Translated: CASSVRRSDTEAFF.